Following are 22 T cell receptor beta chains from one sample sequenced in a study of T-cell memory formation after mild COVID-19. TCRdb re-called the 5' RACE reads through MiXCR, storing one row per CDR3 protein. The sample shows roughly 450,000 distinct CDR3 sequences, about a sixth of them seen only once. The sequencing sample was made of PBMCs or a T cell subset sorted from them (not recorded which). The receptor set was obtained from a man aged 18 to 30 who had mild COVID-19 (a few samples of this study predate the infection). Cell type and time point are not known.

The chain links TRBV29-1 to TRBJ2-5, with D perhaps TRBD1 or TRBD2 (5 bases each). Between the trimmed V and J ends, which lost 1 base and 5 bases, there was a span of 11 bases. CDR1 SQVTM and CDR2 ANQGSEA come from the germline V gene. The CDR3 contains 13 residues. The CDR3 bases are TGCAGCGTTGAAGCGGGGACCGGGGAGACCCAGTACTTC. Protein product: CSVEAGTGETQYF.

This chain links TRBV6-6 with TRBJ2-5; tentative D call: TRBD1 (6 bases). CDR1 is MNHNY, CDR2 SVGAGI, per germline (reference sequence). Trimming took off 6 bases at V and 4 bases at J, with 15 bases between the two ends. CDR3 length equals 14 residues. CDR3 residues: CASRWMGAGETQYF. The CDR3 coding sequence is TGTGCCAGCAGGTGGATGGGGGCTGGAGAGACCCAGTACTTC.

This clonotype was seen just once. V is TRBV19 and J is TRBJ2-6; D is perhaps TRBD1 (6 bases). The CDR3 has 15 amino acids. V was clipped by 7 bases and J by 2 bases, with 12 bases between them. The germline V gene encodes CDR1 LNHDA and CDR2 SQIVND (reference sequence). The CDR3 coding sequence is TGTGCCAGTACCCAGGGGCGGACTGGGGCCAACGTCCTGACTTTC. It yields the protein CASTQGRTGANVLTF.

With respect to this clonotype: This may be a read error: a much more frequent sequence differs by one nucleotide. The rearrangement joins TRBV7-2 to TRBJ2-1; D possibly matches TRBD1 or TRBD2 (5 bases each). Trimming took 5 bases from V and 8 from J, leaving 7 bases between them. CDR3 length: 11 residues. The germline V gene has CDR1 SGHTA and CDR2 FQGNSA. CDR3 sequence reads: CASSRGHEQFF. The CDR3 region has the DNA TGTGCCAGCAGCCGGGGCCATGAGCAGTTCTTC.

This clonotype occurred a few times. The J gene is TRBJ1-5, the V gene TRBV6-6; D remains ambiguous. There are 12 residues in the CDR3. Trimming shortened V by 7 bases and J by 9 bases, and 13 bases separated the two germline ends. Germline CDR1 and CDR2: MNHNY and SVGAGI (reference sequence). The CDR3 DNA follows: TGTGCCAGCAATGGCGGCCGAAGGCCCCAGCATTTT. Its translation is CASNGGRRPQHF.

This clonotype was picked up a small number of times. This chain uses TRBV4-1 with TRBJ1-5, with 7 bases fitting TRBD1. The CDR3 covers 15 residues. Losses at the gene ends were 5 bases for V and 4 bases for J; bases not matched to a gene: 8. The germline CDR1 and CDR2 sequences are MGHRA and YSYEKL. CDR3 DNA: TGCGCCAGCAGCGATTACGACAGGGAGAATCAGCCCCAGCATTTT. This gives the protein CASSDYDRENQPQHF.

This clonotype occurred a few times. The chain employs TRBV7-9 and TRBJ1-4; 10 nucleotides align to TRBD1. In germline, CDR1 is SEHNR, CDR2 FQNEAQ (reference sequence). The ends lost 5 bases at V and 3 bases at J; junction bases unmatched: 9. CDR3 length equals 17 residues. The CDR3 region has the DNA TGTGCCAGCAGCGGATCGGGACAGGGGATGCCTAATGAAAAACTGTTTTTT. Its protein is CASSGSGQGMPNEKLFF. Full variable domain (rest looked up from reference TRBV7-9 and TRBJ1-4): DTGVSQNPRHKITKRGQNVTFRCDPISEHNRLYWYRQTLGQGPEFLTYFQNEAQLEKSRLLSDRFSAERPKGSFSTLEIQRTEQGDSAMYLCASSGSGQGMPNEKLFFGSGTQLSVL.

The genes are TRBV10-2 and TRBJ2-7, with 11 bases matching TRBD2. The CDR3 sequence is 14 residues long. V shed 6 bases, J shed 3 bases, and the junction held 4 bases outside the gene matches. Germline V gene sequence: CDR1 WSHSY, CDR2 SAAADI. CDR3 protein: CASSVTSGVYEQYF. The CDR3 DNA sequence: TGCGCCAGCAGCGTGACTAGCGGGGTCTACGAGCAGTACTTC.

This chain connects TRBV20-1 to TRBJ2-1; TRBD1 aligns across 9 bases. The trim removed 0 bases at V and 2 bases at J, leaving 8 bases unmatched. This CDR3 has 17 amino acids. Germline V gene sequence: CDR1 DFQATT, CDR2 SNEGSKA (reference sequence). Written as DNA, the CDR3 is TGCAGTGCTAGAGAGGCGAGGGACAGGGCTACCTACAATGAGCAGTTCTTC. This translates into CSAREARDRATYNEQFF.

The chain joins TRBV5-1 to TRBJ2-7; D is perhaps TRBD2 (5 bases). The V end lost 0 bases, the J end lost 6 bases, and 16 bases lay between the germline ends. The CDR3 consists of 15 residues. CDR1 is SGHRS, CDR2 YFSETQ, per germline. CDR3 amino acids: CASSLAIGSPPEQYF. The CDR3 DNA reads TGCGCCAGCAGCTTGGCCATAGGGAGCCCACCCGAGCAGTACTTC.

This clonotype was found a few times. The genes are TRBV11-3 and TRBJ2-2; 12 bases are a match to TRBD1. Per germline, CDR1 SGHNT and CDR2 YENEEA. There are 16 residues in the CDR3. The J segment lost 5 bases and the V segment lost 5 bases, leaving 6 bases of the junction unmatched. As DNA, the CDR3 is TGTGCCAGCAGCCCGCCGGGACAGGGGGCGACCGGGGAGCTGTTTTTT. Translated: CASSPPGQGATGELFF.

A few counts support this clonotype. The chain joins TRBV2 to TRBJ2-1; 9 bases align to TRBD1. J was trimmed by 7 bases and V by 7 bases; bases with no gene match: 8. The CDR3 contains 14 residues. In germline, CDR1 is SNHLY, CDR2 FYNNEI. The CDR3 region has the DNA TGTGCCAGCATTGGGAACAGGGGGCTGAATGAGCAGTTCTTC. Protein sequence: CASIGNRGLNEQFF.

The table lists this clonotype with a few counts. The genes are TRBV11-1 and TRBJ1-1; tentative D call: TRBD1 (6 bases). V was clipped by 5 bases and J by 1 base, with 11 bases between them. The CDR3 has 14 residues. Germline-derived CDR1 and CDR2 are SGHAT and FQDESV (reference sequence). CDR3 in DNA: TGTGCCAGCAGCCACCGGACAGCGAACACTGAAGCTTTCTTT. Its translation is CASSHRTANTEAFF. Filled out from reference TRBV11-1 and TRBJ1-1, the complete variable domain reads EAEVAQSPRYKITEKSQAVAFWCDPISGHATLYWYRQILGQGPELLVQFQDESVVDDSQLPKDRFSAERLKGVDSTLKIQPAELGDSAMYLCASSHRTANTEAFFGQGTRLTVV.

This clonotype has a handful of counts. The CDR3 DNA follows: TGTGCCAGCAGCCTTCAATTCATAACAGATACGCAGTATTTT. This encodes CASSLQFITDTQYF. The chain uses TRBV3-1 and TRBJ2-3; D gene ambiguous. Germline V lookup: CDR1 LGHDT, CDR2 YNNKEL (reference sequence). V lost 4 bases, J lost 3 bases, and 11 bases lay in between. The CDR3 contains 14 residues.

This clonotype was seen more than once but under ten times. The chain is built from TRBV4-1 and TRBJ2-3; D is uncertain. The CDR3 loop spans 15 amino acids. Germline loops: CDR1 MGHRA, CDR2 YSYEKL. V lost 4 bases to trimming and J lost 0 bases, with 11 bases between them. The DNA of the CDR3 is TGCGCCAGCAGCCCTCATGGGGTAAGCACAGATACGCAGTATTTT. Its translation: CASSPHGVSTDTQYF.

This clonotype was detected a few times. The rearrangement uses TRBV30 and TRBJ1-2; a weak D match, TRBD1 (6 bases). The V end lost 5 bases, the J end lost 4 bases, and 20 bases lay between the germline ends. The CDR3 sequence is 15 residues long. Germline loops: CDR1 GTSNPN, CDR2 SVGIG (reference sequence). In DNA form, the CDR3 reads TGTGCCTGGGGTCCTAAGGACAGACCCGCCTATGGCTACACCTTC. Its protein is CAWGPKDRPAYGYTF.

The chain combines TRBV3-1 with TRBJ2-6; weak D call: TRBD1 (6 bases). This CDR3 has 19 amino acids. The V gene lost 5 bases and the J gene lost 0 bases, with 20 bases spanning the gap. In germline, CDR1 is LGHDT, CDR2 YNNKEL (reference sequence). The CDR3: CASSAPADTGPSGANVLTF. DNA for the CDR3: TGTGCCAGCAGCGCGCCGGCGGACACAGGGCCCTCTGGGGCCAACGTCCTGACTTTC.

V usage is TRBV12-3 or TRBV12-4 and J usage is TRBJ2-2; possibly TRBD1 for D (5 bases). V lost 8 bases and J 6 bases, leaving 13 bases between the germline ends. This CDR3 has 13 residues. CDR3 sequence (DNA): TGTGCCAGCGATGACAGCGCCCCCGGGGAGCTGTTTTTT. This encodes CASDDSAPGELFF.

The chain couples TRBV11-2 to TRBJ2-7; 8 bases fit TRBD2. The CDR3 is 14 residues long. CDR1 and CDR2 from the germline V gene are SGHAT and FQNNGV. V dropped 7 bases and J dropped 3; count of bases not matched to a gene: 8. The CDR3 here is CASKLSGGIYEQYF. The DNA for the CDR3 is TGTGCCAGCAAACTCAGCGGGGGAATCTACGAGCAGTACTTC.

The table lists this clonotype with many counts. V usage is TRBV11-2 and J usage is TRBJ2-3, with D hard to call. Trimming cost V 3 bases and J 5 bases, with 6 bases left between them. Per germline, CDR1 SGHAT and CDR2 FQNNGV. The CDR3 runs to 12 residues. The CDR3 DNA reads TGTGCCAGCAGCTTCGGGCTAGATACGCAGTATTTT. Translated: CASSFGLDTQYF.

The chain joins TRBV27 to TRBJ1-1; the match to TRBD1 covers 7 bases. Germline V gene sequence: CDR1 MNHEY, CDR2 SMNVEV (reference sequence). Losses at the gene ends were 8 bases for V and 4 bases for J; bases not matched to a gene: 1. The CDR3 is made up of 11 amino acids. DNA for the CDR3: TGTGCCAGCCAGGGGGGCACTGAAGCTTTCTTT. Translated: CASQGGTEAFF.

The chain has TRBV11-3 and TRBJ2-3; 7 bases line up with TRBD1. This CDR3 spans 13 amino acids. Per germline, CDR1 SGHNT and CDR2 YENEEA. V gave up 5 bases and J gave up 6 bases; unmatched junction bases: 5. This CDR3 is CASSEIRGDTQYF. The CDR3 nucleotides read TGTGCCAGCAGCGAGATCAGGGGGGATACGCAGTATTTT. The full variable domain, rest sourced from reference TRBV11-3 and TRBJ2-3, is EAGVVQSPRYKIIEKKQPVAFWCNPISGHNTLYWYLQNLGQGPELLIRYENEEAVDDSQLPKDRFSAERLKGVDSTLKIQPAELGDSAVYLCASSEIRGDTQYFGPGTRLTVL.